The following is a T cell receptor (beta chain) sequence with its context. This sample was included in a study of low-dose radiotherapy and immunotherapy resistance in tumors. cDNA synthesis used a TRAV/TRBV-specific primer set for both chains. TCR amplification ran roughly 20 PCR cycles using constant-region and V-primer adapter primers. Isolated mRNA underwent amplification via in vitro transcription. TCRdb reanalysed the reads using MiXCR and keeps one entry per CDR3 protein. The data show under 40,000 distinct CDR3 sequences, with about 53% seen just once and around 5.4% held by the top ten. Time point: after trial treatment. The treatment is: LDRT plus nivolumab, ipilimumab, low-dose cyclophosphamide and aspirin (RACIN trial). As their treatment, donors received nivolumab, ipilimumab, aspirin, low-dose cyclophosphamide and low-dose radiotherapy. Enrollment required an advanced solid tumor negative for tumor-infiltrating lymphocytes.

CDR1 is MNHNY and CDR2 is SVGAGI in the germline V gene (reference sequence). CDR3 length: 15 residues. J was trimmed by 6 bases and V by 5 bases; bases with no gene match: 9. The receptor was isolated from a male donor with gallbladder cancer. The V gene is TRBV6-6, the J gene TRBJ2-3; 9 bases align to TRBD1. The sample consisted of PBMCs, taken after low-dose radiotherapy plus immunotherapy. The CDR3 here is CASSAMSTGGDTQYF. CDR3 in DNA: TGTGCCAGCAGTGCCATGTCAACAGGGGGCGATACGCAGTATTTT.